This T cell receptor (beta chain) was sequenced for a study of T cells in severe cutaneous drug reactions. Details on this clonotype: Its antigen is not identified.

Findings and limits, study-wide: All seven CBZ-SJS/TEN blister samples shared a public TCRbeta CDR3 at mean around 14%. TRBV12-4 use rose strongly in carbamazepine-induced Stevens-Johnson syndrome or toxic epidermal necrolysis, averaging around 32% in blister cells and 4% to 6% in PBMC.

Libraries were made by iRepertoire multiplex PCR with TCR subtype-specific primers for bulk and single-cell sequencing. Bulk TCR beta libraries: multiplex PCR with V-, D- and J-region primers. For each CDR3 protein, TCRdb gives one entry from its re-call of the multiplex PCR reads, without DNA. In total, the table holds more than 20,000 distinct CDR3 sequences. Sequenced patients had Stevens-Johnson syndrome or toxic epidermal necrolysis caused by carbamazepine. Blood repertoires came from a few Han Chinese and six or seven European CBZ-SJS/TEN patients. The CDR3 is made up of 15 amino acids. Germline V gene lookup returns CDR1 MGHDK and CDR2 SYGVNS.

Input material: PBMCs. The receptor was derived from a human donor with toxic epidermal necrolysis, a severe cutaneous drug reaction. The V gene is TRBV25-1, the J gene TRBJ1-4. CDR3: CASSEWGVRDEKLFF.